This T cell receptor (beta chain) was sequenced for a study of glioma-infiltrating T cells after dendritic cell vaccination. Study information: At biweekly intervals, patients got three intradermal dendritic cell vaccine injections. General study findings and limits: Only a small number of patients had complete blood and tumor samples.

Time point specified: after dendritic cell vaccination, including at tumor progression/relapse. Isocitrate dehydrogenase mutation was absent in all glioblastoma patients. The V gene lost 5 bases and the J gene lost 3 bases, with 16 bases spanning the gap. CDR1 and CDR2 (germline): SGHVS, FNYEAQ. The CDR3 spans 16 residues. Turning to this clone: Antigen unknown.

The primer mix had 60 V beta and 13 J beta primers. Clones were read by immunoSEQ multiplex PCR, and TCRdb kept only the in-frame ones, dropping some. The sample shows 99,000 or so clones, 90% of them seen only once. Sequences were derived from blood, sampled after dendritic cell vaccination. The TCR sequence derives from a human donor with glioblastoma. This rearrangement joins TRBV7-6 to TRBJ1-4, with D unresolved. The CDR3 DNA follows: TGTGCCAGCAGCCTCGGGTTAACGACGGCTAATGAAAAACTGTTTTTT. Protein: CASSLGLTTANEKLFF.